Shown below are 9 T cell receptor beta chains from a single sample sequenced in a study of human T cells and chemical hapten exposure. The authors' total RNA extraction used unfractionated whole blood. TCRdb reanalysed the 5' RACE reads using MiXCR and keeps one entry per CDR3 protein. The data hold about 140,000 distinct CDR3 sequences, with 4.1% observed a single time. The receptors were sampled from a female donor in good health.

This clonotype was seen repeatedly, ten times or more. The J gene is TRBJ2-3, the V gene TRBV4-2; 9 bases are a match to TRBD1. This CDR3 is 17 amino acids long. J gave up 2 bases and V 1 base, and 7 bases lay outside the gene matches. Per the germline V gene, CDR1 is LGHNA and CDR2 is YNFKEQ. CDR3 DNA sequence: TGTGCCAGCAGCCAAGCGGGACAGGGCCTAGTCACAGATACGCAGTATTTT. Protein product: CASSQAGQGLVTDTQYF.

This clonotype was seen ten or more times. The chain is built from TRBV4-3 and TRBJ2-3; 11 bases agree with TRBD2. CDR1 and CDR2 from the germline V gene are LGHNA and YSLEER. Trimming at V came to 0 bases and at J to 3 bases, leaving 2 bases not matched to a gene. This CDR3 is built from 16 residues. The CDR3 DNA is TGCGCCAGCAGCCAAGATATAGCGGGGGGGACAGATACGCAGTATTTT. Its translation: CASSQDIAGGTDTQYF.

This clonotype was observed at least ten times. V usage is TRBV7-6 and J usage is TRBJ1-1, with TRBD1 as a possible D gene (5 bases). Trimming took off 1 base at V and 0 bases at J, with 12 bases between the two ends. The germline V gene has CDR1 SGHVS and CDR2 FNYEAQ. The CDR3 covers 16 residues. This chain's CDR3 is CASSLGGRELNTEAFF. Here the CDR3 DNA reads TGTGCCAGCAGCTTAGGGGGCAGGGAACTGAACACTGAAGCTTTCTTT.

At least ten counts were recorded for this clonotype. The rearrangement uses TRBV6-1 and TRBJ1-2; D uncertain. In germline, CDR1 is MNHNS, CDR2 SASEGT. CDR3 length: 13 residues. Trimming took off 11 bases at V and 2 bases at J, with 15 bases between the two ends. Here the CDR3 reads CALEDDQNYGYTF. The CDR3 DNA reads TGTGCCCTGGAGGATGACCAGAACTATGGCTACACCTTC.

This clonotype occurred many times. This chain links TRBV7-2 with TRBJ2-3, with 10 bases that match TRBD2. This CDR3 comprises 17 residues. CDR1 is SGHTA and CDR2 is FQGNSA in the germline V gene. V was pared by 2 bases and J by 2 bases, with 7 bases of the junction left unmatched. CDR3 in amino acids: CASSLMSAGGYTDTQYF. CDR3 nucleotide sequence: TGTGCCAGCAGCTTAATGTCAGCGGGGGGGTACACAGATACGCAGTATTTT. Full variable domain (rest looked up from reference TRBV7-2 and TRBJ2-3): GAGVSQSPSNKVTEKGKDVELRCDPISGHTALYWYRQSLGQGLEFLIYFQGNSAPDKSGLPSDRFSAERTGGSVSTLTIQRTQQEDSAVYLCASSLMSAGGYTDTQYFGPGTRLTVL.

This clonotype appeared many times. The chain uses TRBV3-1 and TRBJ2-3; TRBD2 matches 8 bases. The CDR3 spans 15 residues. Germline V gene data show CDR1 as LGHDT and CDR2 as YNNKEL (reference sequence). The junction had 8 bases not matched to a gene; V was cut back by 5 bases and J by 4 bases. The CDR3 region has the DNA TGTGCCAGCAGCTCCTCAGCGGGGGTCGCAGATACGCAGTATTTT. Protein: CASSSSAGVADTQYF.

This clonotype was seen repeatedly, ten times or more. The chain uses TRBV25-1 and TRBJ2-1; the match to TRBD1 covers 10 bases. CDR3 length equals 16 residues. Germline-derived CDR1 and CDR2 are MGHDK and SYGVNS. Trimming at V came to 5 bases and at J to 9 bases, leaving 13 bases not matched to a gene. The CDR3 DNA sequence: TGTGCCAGCAGTAGACAGGGGGCTAATCATGGGCCTGAGCAGTTCTTC. It yields the protein CASSRQGANHGPEQFF. The variable domain in full, completed from reference TRBV25-1 and TRBJ2-1, reads EADIYQTPRYLVIGTGKKITLECSQTMGHDKMYWYQQDPGMELHLIHYSYGVNSTEKGDLSSESTVSRIRTEHFPLTLESARPSHTSQYLCASSRQGANHGPEQFFGPGTRLTVL.

This clonotype has more than one count but fewer than ten. The J gene is TRBJ2-1, the V gene TRBV4-2; D is tentatively TRBD1 or TRBD2 (6 bases each). V shed 0 bases and J shed 8 bases, with 17 bases lying between them. The CDR3 length is 16 residues. CDR1 is LGHNA and CDR2 is YNFKEQ in the germline V gene. CDR3 DNA sequence: TGTGCCAGCAGCCAAGATAGGTTGGGGGGCGGGGATGAGCAGTTCTTC. Translation: CASSQDRLGGGDEQFF.

This clonotype has a count of ten or more. The chain links TRBV4-3 to TRBJ1-1; D remains ambiguous. Germline loops: CDR1 LGHNA, CDR2 YSLEER. The CDR3 totals 15 residues. Trimming cost V 1 base and J 0 bases, with 9 bases left between them. CDR3 sequence (DNA): TGCGCCAGCAGCCAAGCGTCTCAGCTGAACACTGAAGCTTTCTTT. Its protein product is CASSQASQLNTEAFF.